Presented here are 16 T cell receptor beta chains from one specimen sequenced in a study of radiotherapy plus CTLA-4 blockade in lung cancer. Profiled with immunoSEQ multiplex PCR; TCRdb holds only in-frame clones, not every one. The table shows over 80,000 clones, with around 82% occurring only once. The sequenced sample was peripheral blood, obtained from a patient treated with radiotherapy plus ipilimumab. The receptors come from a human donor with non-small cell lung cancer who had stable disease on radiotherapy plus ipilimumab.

CDR3 region: CASSLGPGPYEQYF. CDR3 nucleotide sequence: TGTGCCAGCAGCCTCGGGCCAGGTCCCTACGAGCAGTACTTC. The chain links TRBV7-2 to TRBJ2-7; no reliable D call. V lost 5 bases, J lost 2 bases, and 13 bases lay in between. The V gene's germline CDR1 is SGHTA and CDR2 FQGNSA. This CDR3 comprises 14 residues.

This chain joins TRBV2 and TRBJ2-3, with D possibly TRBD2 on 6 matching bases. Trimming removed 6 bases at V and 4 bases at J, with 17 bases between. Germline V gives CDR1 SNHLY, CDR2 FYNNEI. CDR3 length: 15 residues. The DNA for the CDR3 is TGTGCCAGCAGCCGTCTAGCAGGGAGGCCAGATACGCAGTATTTT. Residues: CASSRLAGRPDTQYF.

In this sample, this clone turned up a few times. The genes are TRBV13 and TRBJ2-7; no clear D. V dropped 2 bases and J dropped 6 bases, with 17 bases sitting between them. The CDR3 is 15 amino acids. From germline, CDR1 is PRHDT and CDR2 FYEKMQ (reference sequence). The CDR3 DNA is TGTGCCAGCAGCTTACAGCCCTTAAACCCTACCGAGCAGTACTTC. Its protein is CASSLQPLNPTEQYF. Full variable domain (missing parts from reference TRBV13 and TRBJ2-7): AAGVIQSPRHLIKEKRETATLKCYPIPRHDTVYWYQQGPGQDPQFLISFYEKMQSDKGSIPDRFSAQQFSDYHSELNMSSLELGDSALYFCASSLQPLNPTEQYFGPGTRLTVT.

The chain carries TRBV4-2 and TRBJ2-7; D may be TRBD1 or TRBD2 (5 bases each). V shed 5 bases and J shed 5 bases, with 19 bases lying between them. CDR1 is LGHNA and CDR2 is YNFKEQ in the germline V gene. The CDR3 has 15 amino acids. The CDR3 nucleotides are TGTGCCAGCAGCAAGGGGCGGTTAGCGCGAAACGAGCAGTACTTC. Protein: CASSKGRLARNEQYF.

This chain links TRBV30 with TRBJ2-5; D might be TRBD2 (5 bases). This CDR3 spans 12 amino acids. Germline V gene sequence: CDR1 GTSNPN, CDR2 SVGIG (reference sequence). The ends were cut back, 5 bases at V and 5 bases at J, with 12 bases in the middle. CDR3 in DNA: TGTGCCTGGCGGGGTATAGGGGAGACCCAGTACTTC. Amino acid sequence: CAWRGIGETQYF.

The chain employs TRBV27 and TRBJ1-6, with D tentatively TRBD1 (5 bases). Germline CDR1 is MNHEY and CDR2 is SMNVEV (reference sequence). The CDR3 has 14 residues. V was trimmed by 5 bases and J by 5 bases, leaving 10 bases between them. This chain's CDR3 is CASSTGLNNSPLHF. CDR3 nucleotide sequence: TGTGCCAGCAGTACAGGACTCAATAATTCACCCCTCCACTTT.

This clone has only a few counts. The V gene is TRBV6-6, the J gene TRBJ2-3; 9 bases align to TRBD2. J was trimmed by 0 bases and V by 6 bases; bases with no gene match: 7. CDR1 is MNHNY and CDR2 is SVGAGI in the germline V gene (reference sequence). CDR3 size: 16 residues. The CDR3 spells CASSSGLARSTDTQYF. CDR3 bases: TGTGCCAGCAGCTCCGGACTAGCGCGTAGCACAGATACGCAGTATTTT.

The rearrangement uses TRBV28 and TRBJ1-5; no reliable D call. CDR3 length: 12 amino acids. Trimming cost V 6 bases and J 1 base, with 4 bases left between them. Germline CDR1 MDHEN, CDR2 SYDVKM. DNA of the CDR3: TGTGCCAGCAGGAACAGCAATCAGCCCCAGCATTTT. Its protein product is CASRNSNQPQHF.

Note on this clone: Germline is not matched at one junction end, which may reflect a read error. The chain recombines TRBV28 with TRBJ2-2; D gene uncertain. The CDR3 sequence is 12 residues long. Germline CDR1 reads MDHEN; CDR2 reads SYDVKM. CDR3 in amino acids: CASSLLTWELFF. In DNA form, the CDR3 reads TGTGCCAGCAGTTTACTCACCTGGGAGCTGTTTTTT.

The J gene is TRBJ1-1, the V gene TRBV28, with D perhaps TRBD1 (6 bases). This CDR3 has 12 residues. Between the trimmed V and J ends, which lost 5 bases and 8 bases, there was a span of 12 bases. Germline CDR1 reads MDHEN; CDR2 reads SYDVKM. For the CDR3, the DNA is TGTGCCAGCAGTCCGTGGGGGACAGAAGCTTTCTTT. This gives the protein CASSPWGTEAFF.

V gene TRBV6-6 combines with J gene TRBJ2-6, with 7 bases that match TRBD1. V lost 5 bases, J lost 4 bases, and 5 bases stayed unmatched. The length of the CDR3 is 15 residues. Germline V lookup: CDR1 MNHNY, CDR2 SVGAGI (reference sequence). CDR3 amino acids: CASSTTGSGANVLTF. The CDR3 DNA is TGTGCCAGCAGTACGACAGGGTCCGGGGCCAACGTCCTGACTTTC.

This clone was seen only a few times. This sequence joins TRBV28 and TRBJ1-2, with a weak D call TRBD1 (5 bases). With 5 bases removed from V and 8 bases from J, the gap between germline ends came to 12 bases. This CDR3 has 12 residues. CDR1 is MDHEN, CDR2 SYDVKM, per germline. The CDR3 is CASSPRQGGYTF. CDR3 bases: TGTGCCAGCAGTCCACGTCAGGGCGGCTACACCTTC.

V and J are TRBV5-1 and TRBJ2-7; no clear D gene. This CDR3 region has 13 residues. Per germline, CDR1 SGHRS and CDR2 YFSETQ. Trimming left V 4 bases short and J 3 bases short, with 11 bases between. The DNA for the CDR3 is TGCGCCAGCAGCCTCACCGGGCTCTACGAGCAGTACTTC. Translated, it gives CASSLTGLYEQYF.

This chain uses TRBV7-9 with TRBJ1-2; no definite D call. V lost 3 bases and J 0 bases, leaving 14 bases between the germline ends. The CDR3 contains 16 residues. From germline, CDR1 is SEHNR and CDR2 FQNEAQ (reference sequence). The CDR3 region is CASSFFLSGANYGYTF. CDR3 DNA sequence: TGTGCCAGCAGCTTCTTTTTATCAGGAGCTAACTATGGCTACACCTTC.

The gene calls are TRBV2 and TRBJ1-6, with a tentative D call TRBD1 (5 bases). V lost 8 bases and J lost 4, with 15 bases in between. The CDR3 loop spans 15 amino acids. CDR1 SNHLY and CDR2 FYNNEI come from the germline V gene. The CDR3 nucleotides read TGTGCCAGCGGATTATCGGGACTGTATAATTCACCCCTCCACTTT. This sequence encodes CASGLSGLYNSPLHF. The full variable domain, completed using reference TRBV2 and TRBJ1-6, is EPEVTQTPSHQVTQMGQEVILRCVPISNHLYFYWYRQILGQKVEFLVSFYNNEISEKSEIFDDQFSVERPDGSNFTLKIRSTKLEDSAMYFCASGLSGLYNSPLHFGNGTRLTVT.

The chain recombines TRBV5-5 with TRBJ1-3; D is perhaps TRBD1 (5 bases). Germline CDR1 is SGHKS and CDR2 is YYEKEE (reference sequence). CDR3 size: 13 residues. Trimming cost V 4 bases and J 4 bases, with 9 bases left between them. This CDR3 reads CASSIYRGNTIYF. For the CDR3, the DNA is TGTGCCAGCAGCATCTACAGGGGAAACACCATATATTTT.